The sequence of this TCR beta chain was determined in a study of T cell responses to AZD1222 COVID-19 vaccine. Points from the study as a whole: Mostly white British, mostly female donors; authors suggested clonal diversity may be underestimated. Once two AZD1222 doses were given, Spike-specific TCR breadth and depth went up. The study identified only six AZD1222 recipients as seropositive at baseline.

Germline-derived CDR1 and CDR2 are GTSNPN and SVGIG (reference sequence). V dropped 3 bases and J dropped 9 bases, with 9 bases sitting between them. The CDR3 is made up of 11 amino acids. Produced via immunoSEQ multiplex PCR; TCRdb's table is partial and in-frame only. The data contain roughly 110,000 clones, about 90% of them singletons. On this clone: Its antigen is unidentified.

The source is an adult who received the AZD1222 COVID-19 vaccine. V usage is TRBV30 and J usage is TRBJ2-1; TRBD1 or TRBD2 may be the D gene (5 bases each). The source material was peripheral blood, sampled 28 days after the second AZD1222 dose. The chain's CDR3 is CAWSPGSEQFF. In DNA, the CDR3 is TGTGCCTGGAGCCCAGGGAGTGAGCAGTTCTTC. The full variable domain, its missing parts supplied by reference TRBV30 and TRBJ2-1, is SQTIHQWPATLVQPVGSPLSLECTVEGTSNPNLYWYRQAAGRGLQLLFYSVGIGQISSEVPQNLSASRPQDRQFILSSKKLLLSDSGFYLCAWSPGSEQFFGPGTRLTVL.